These 21 T cell receptor beta chains were all obtained from the same sample, sequenced in a study of T cell clonality in common variable immunodeficiency. Produced via immunoSEQ multiplex PCR; TCRdb's table is partial and in-frame only. The sample yields under 45,000 clones, without any singletons. Sequenced: peripheral blood mononuclear cells. These receptors were taken from a person aged 18 to 70 in good health.

This clone was detected many times. The DNA ends 3 residues before the CDR3 does, and the rest of the CDR3 is filled in from the germline J gene. The chain has TRBV2 and TRBJ2-3; D not resolved. Germline CDR1 and CDR2: SNHLY and FYNNEI. The CDR3 spans 12 residues. V was cut by 9 bases and J by 4 bases, with 11 bases left in between. Incomplete CDR3 DNA: TGTGCCAGTGAGAATAGGGCAGATACG. This encodes CASENRADT. The CDR3 reads in full as CASENRADTQYF.

With respect to this clone: The read falls 3 residues short of the CDR3 end, and the missing part is taken from the germline J gene. The chain couples TRBV19 to TRBJ1-5; 8 bases agree with TRBD1. Germline V lookup: CDR1 LNHDA, CDR2 SQIVND (reference sequence). The CDR3 sequence is 20 residues long. With 0 bases clipped from V and 3 bases from J, the junction kept 16 bases outside the gene matches. The covered CDR3 bases are TGTGCCAGTAGTATAGATCTTCCAGCGGACAGGGAGGAACCCAATCAGCCC. This gives the protein CASSIDLPADREEPNQP. The whole CDR3 protein is CASSIDLPADREEPNQPQHF.

About this clone: The missing CDR3 end, 3 residues past where the read stops, is filled in from the germline J gene. The V and J genes are TRBV18 and TRBJ2-7; TRBD1 aligns across 9 bases. The trim removed 2 bases at V and 4 bases at J, leaving 3 bases unmatched. CDR1 and CDR2 (germline): KGHSH, LQKENI. The CDR3 is made up of 14 amino acids. The CDR3 region is CASSPSGTGYEQYF. The sequenced part of the CDR3 DNA is TGTGCCAGCTCACCATCCGGGACAGGGTACGAG.

In this sample, this clone turned up many times. The sequence runs out 3 residues before the end of the CDR3; the remainder is reconstructed from the germline J gene. The chain employs TRBV20-1 and TRBJ1-1; tentative D call: TRBD1 (6 bases). The CDR3 runs 14 residues. With 1 base removed from V and 4 bases from J, the gap between germline ends came to 13 bases. Germline V CDR1 and CDR2: DFQATT, SNEGSKA (reference sequence). Incomplete CDR3 DNA: TGCAGTGCTAGAGTACAGGGAGGGAGCACTGAA. It translates to CSARVQGGSTE. The full CDR3 reads CSARVQGGSTEAFF.

This clone was found many times. Read coverage stops 3 residues before the CDR3 terminus; the germline J gene supplies the remainder. The chain has TRBV18 and TRBJ2-3; the D gene is possibly TRBD1 (5 bases). Germline CDR1 is KGHSH and CDR2 is LQKENI. The CDR3 runs 13 residues. The DNA read from the CDR3 is TGTGCCAGCTCACCACGGCAGGGTGAGACG. It translates to CASSPRQGET. The full-length CDR3 reads as CASSPRQGETQYF. The variable domain in full, with the rest retrieved from reference TRBV18 and TRBJ2-3, is NAGVMQNPRHLVRRRGQEARLRCSPMKGHSHVYWYRQLPEEGLKFMVYLQKENIIDESGMPKERFSAEFPKEGPSILRIQQVVRGDSAAYFCASSPRQGETQYFGPGTRLTVL.

The sample holds many counts of this clone. The sequenced fragment ends 3 residues before the CDR3 boundary, so the rest is inferred from the germline J gene. This chain connects TRBV30 to TRBJ1-5; 8 nucleotides agree with TRBD1. The CDR3 runs 14 residues. J was trimmed by 6 bases and V by 3 bases; bases with no gene match: 7. From germline, CDR1 is GTSNPN and CDR2 SVGIG (reference sequence). The DNA read from the CDR3 is TGTGCCTGGAGAGGGCCAGGGGGCATTCAGCCC. The encoded protein is CAWRGPGGIQP. The whole CDR3 reads CAWRGPGGIQPQHF.

The table lists this clone with many counts. The CDR3 extends 3 residues past the end of the read, so its final part is completed from the germline J gene. The chain links TRBV29-1 to TRBJ2-7; D gene ambiguous. CDR3 length: 11 residues. V lost 2 bases and J lost 5, with 7 bases in between. The V gene's germline CDR1 is SQVTM and CDR2 ANQGSEA. This CDR3 is CSVELSNEQYF. CDR3 DNA, as far as it was read: TGCAGCGTTGAACTCAGTAACGAG.

This clone was recorded a few times. Read data end 3 residues before the CDR3 end; the end is taken from the germline J gene. The rearrangement joins TRBV20-1 to TRBJ2-1, with 8 nucleotides matching TRBD2. Germline assignment: CDR1 DFQATT and CDR2 SNEGSKA (reference sequence). V dropped 5 bases and J dropped 2; count of bases not matched to a gene: 2. The CDR3 consists of 13 residues. CDR3: CSAEAGAYNEQFF. Partial CDR3 DNA: TGCAGTGCTGAAGCGGGAGCCTACAATGAG.

A few counts support this clone. With the read ending 3 residues before the CDR3 end, the germline J gene is used to fill in that end. J is TRBJ1-6 and V is TRBV7-3, with a weak D call TRBD1 (5 bases). The germline V and J ends were trimmed by 3 bases and 9 bases, with 9 bases remaining between them. The CDR3 totals 13 residues. Germline V CDR1 and CDR2: SGHTA, FQGTGA. Partial CDR3 DNA: TGTGCCAGCAGCTTTGGGGGGTTTTCACCC. This sequence encodes CASSFGGFSP. In full, the CDR3 reads CASSFGGFSPLHF.

Worth noting for this clone: The read terminates 3 residues before the CDR3 end, so the remaining end is supplied by the germline J gene. This chain connects TRBV2 to TRBJ1-3; D is uncertain. The germline gives CDR1 SNHLY, CDR2 FYNNEI. This CDR3 has 15 amino acids. Trimming stripped 6 bases from V and 4 bases from J, with 16 bases between. CDR3: CASREPTGYGNTIYF. The CDR3 DNA, read in part, is TGTGCCAGCAGGGAGCCCACGGGGTACGGAAACACC.

This clone has a handful of counts. The read falls 3 residues short of the CDR3 end, and the missing part is taken from the germline J gene. The chain links TRBV19 to TRBJ1-4, with 7 bases that match TRBD1. CDR1 and CDR2 from the germline V gene are LNHDA and SQIVND (reference sequence). The CDR3 is 17 residues long. The sequenced CDR3 bases are TGTGCCAGTAGCCAAGGGGTACAGGGGTTCTACAATTCACCA. Translation: CASSQGVQGFYNSP. The whole CDR3 protein reads CASSQGVQGFYNSPLFF.

In this sample, this clone turned up many times. Coverage ceases 3 residues before the CDR3 finishes, and the germline J gene fills in the end. The chain uses TRBV7-9 and TRBJ2-1; the match to TRBD2 covers 7 bases. CDR3 size: 14 residues. Germline loops: CDR1 SEHNR, CDR2 FQNEAQ (reference sequence). V dropped 1 base and J dropped 7; count of bases not matched to a gene: 4. The CDR3 is CASSLGLADNEQFF. The CDR3 DNA, read in part, is TGTGCCAGCAGCTTAGGACTAGCTGATAATGAG.

This clone was counted only a few times. The DNA ends 3 residues before the CDR3 does, and the rest of the CDR3 is filled in from the germline J gene. The gene calls are TRBV7-6 and TRBJ1-1; weak D call: TRBD1 (6 bases). The CDR3 consists of 15 residues. CDR1 and CDR2 (germline): SGHVS, FNYEAQ. Trimming took 5 bases from V and 7 from J, leaving 20 bases between them. CDR3 DNA (partial): TGTGCCAGCAGCGCCATTTCGGGGGGACACCTTGAA. Its protein product is CASSAISGGHLE. The whole CDR3 protein reads CASSAISGGHLEAFF.

This clone was detected many times. The CDR3 bases that were read are TGTGCCAGCAGCTTAAAGAGGACAGATACG. Its protein product is CASSLKRTDT. The entire CDR3 sequence reads CASSLKRTDTQYF. This chain links TRBV7-9 with TRBJ2-3; no clear D gene. The CDR3 end falls 3 residues outside the read, so it is completed with the germline J gene. Trimming took 2 bases from V and 3 from J, leaving 6 bases between them. This CDR3 spans 13 amino acids. CDR1 SEHNR and CDR2 FQNEAQ come from the germline V gene (reference sequence).

There are many counts of this clone. The CDR3 is cut off 3 residues early in the read; its end comes from the germline J gene. This chain uses TRBV14 with TRBJ2-2; tentative D call: TRBD1 (6 bases). Trimming removed 1 base at V and 5 bases at J, with 14 bases between. The CDR3 has 16 residues. Germline assignment: CDR1 SGHDN and CDR2 FVKESK. The sequenced part of the CDR3 DNA is TGTGCCAGCAGCCAAGGTGCAGGGGCGCGGACCGGGGAG. It translates to CASSQGAGARTGE. Given in full, the CDR3 is CASSQGAGARTGELFF.

In its sample, this clone was seen many times. The read ends 3 residues before the CDR3 terminus; that terminus is restored from the germline J gene. The genes are TRBV18 and TRBJ2-3, with 8 bases fitting TRBD1. This CDR3 is built from 15 residues. Losses at the gene ends were 4 bases for V and 4 bases for J; bases not matched to a gene: 7. Germline CDR1 reads KGHSH; CDR2 reads LQKENI. The CDR3 DNA, read in part, is TGTGCCAGCTCACGATCGACAGGGGAGGCAGATACG. Its protein is CASSRSTGEADT. The entire CDR3 reads CASSRSTGEADTQYF.

This clone occurred many times. Read data end 3 residues before the CDR3 end; the end is taken from the germline J gene. The J gene is TRBJ2-7, the V gene TRBV30, with 9 bases that match TRBD1. This CDR3 is 15 amino acids long. Looked up from germline, CDR1 is GTSNPN and CDR2 is SVGIG (reference sequence). Trimming cost V 0 bases and J 3 bases; bases outside gene matches: 6. This chain's CDR3 is CAWSVQGQGLYEQYF. The sequenced part of the CDR3 DNA is TGTGCCTGGAGTGTACAGGGACAGGGTCTCTACGAG.

This clone was picked up many times. The CDR3 end lies 3 residues beyond the end of the read and is filled in from the germline J gene. This sequence joins TRBV18 and TRBJ2-3; 12 nucleotides align to TRBD2. The CDR3 totals 17 residues. The V segment lost 3 bases and the J segment 2 bases; nucleotides outside the gene matches: 6. Germline V gene lookup returns CDR1 KGHSH and CDR2 LQKENI. The DNA read from the CDR3 is TGTGCCAGCTCACCCGGGACTAGCGGGTCTTTCACAGATACG. Translating it yields CASSPGTSGSFTDT. The entire CDR3 reads CASSPGTSGSFTDTQYF.

This clone was found many times. The read stops 3 residues short of the end of the CDR3; the missing end is completed from the germline J gene. The chain links TRBV10-1 to TRBJ2-3, with D perhaps matching TRBD2 (7 bases). Deletions cut 5 bases from V and 6 bases from J, with 18 bases between. Germline CDR1 and CDR2: WNHNN and SYGVQD (reference sequence). The CDR3 spans 15 residues. The covered CDR3 bases are TGCGCCAGCAGTAACGCGGGGGCCGGAATGGATACG. It translates to CASSNAGAGMDT. In full, the CDR3 is CASSNAGAGMDTQYF.

Comment on this clone: The read finishes 3 residues shy of the CDR3 end, and the germline J gene is used to complete it. The chain links TRBV20-1 to TRBJ2-7, with D hard to call. Trimming pared 0 bases from V and 0 bases from J, leaving 9 bases between. The CDR3 contains 14 residues. The germline V gene encodes CDR1 DFQATT and CDR2 SNEGSKA (reference sequence). This CDR3 reads CSARDPPRSYEQYF. The DNA read from the CDR3 is TGCAGTGCTAGAGATCCCCCCCGCTCCTACGAG.

This clone was seen many times. The read halts 3 residues ahead of the CDR3 end, with the missing end drawn from the germline J gene. The chain couples TRBV18 to TRBJ2-7, with D perhaps matching TRBD1 (5 bases). Trimming removed 4 bases from V and 2 bases from J, with 15 bases in between. Germline V gene lookup returns CDR1 KGHSH and CDR2 LQKENI. CDR3 length: 15 amino acids. Partial CDR3 DNA: TGTGCCAGCTCACTAGACAGAACGAGGACCTACGAG. Amino acids: CASSLDRTRTYE. The entire CDR3 sequence reads CASSLDRTRTYEQYF.